Many counts were recorded for the clone carrying this T cell receptor (beta chain). The antigen is not known. A junction end diverges from the germline sequence, so it may reflect a read error. Individuals with ophthalmopathy presented a Clinical Activity Score of at least 3, a NOSPECS grade of at least 4 and a duration under 3 months. This specimen belongs to a study of T cells in Graves' hyperthyroidism and ophthalmopathy. The source material, RNA transcripts, was used to amplify TCR beta CDR3 regions. First-round RT-PCR targeting the TCR CDR3 was performed with the HTBI primer set. Via MiXCR, TCRdb re-called the multiplex PCR reads, giving one row per CDR3 protein. The table includes fewer than 450,000 distinct CDR3 sequences, approximately 14% detected once. Whole-study findings and limits: Blood also carried most thyroid clonotypes expanded above 0.001.

The CDR3 has 14 amino acids. Germline V gene lookup returns CDR1 LGHDT and CDR2 YNNKEL (reference sequence). Material for sequencing was blood. The V and J genes are TRBV3-1 and TRBJ2-7; TRBD2 agrees at 7 bases. This clonotype originated in a woman aged 60-75 years with Graves' ophthalmopathy. CDR3 in amino acids: CASTQTSATYEQYF. CDR3 coding DNA: TGTGCCAGCACCCAAACTAGCGCCACCTACGAGCAGTACTTC.